One and the same sample provided the 3 T cell receptor beta chains below, sequenced in a study of early T cells in non-severe SARS-CoV-2 infection. TCRdb fed the 5' RACE reads into MiXCR, producing one record per CDR3 protein. The sample has 64,000 or so distinct CDR3 sequences, roughly 12% seen once. This specimen was whole blood, taken at baseline. The receptors derive from an adult who was a healthcare worker with PCR-confirmed SARS-CoV-2 infection or an uninfected control (not recorded which).

This clonotype was seen only a few times. The chain joins TRBV6-5 to TRBJ1-5; 7 bases agree with TRBD1. Germline V gives CDR1 MNHEY, CDR2 SVGAGI. The CDR3 loop spans 16 amino acids. With V trimmed by 6 bases and J by 4 bases, 12 bases remained unmatched. Here the CDR3 reads CASREGGGLSNQPQHF. The CDR3 DNA reads TGTGCCAGCAGAGAGGGAGGGGGCCTCAGTAATCAGCCCCAGCATTTT.

The J gene is TRBJ1-2, the V gene TRBV10-3; no firm D call. The V gene's germline CDR1 is ENHRY and CDR2 SYGVKD. V lost 10 bases and J lost 8, with 11 bases in between. The CDR3 has 10 amino acids. The CDR3 DNA reads as TGTGCCACGGAGGGTGGAGGCTACACCTTC. Amino acid sequence: CATEGGGYTF.

In this sample, this clonotype turned up a few times. The chain carries TRBV20-1 and TRBJ2-5; 7 bases fit TRBD1. Germline-derived CDR1 and CDR2 are DFQATT and SNEGSKA (reference sequence). Unmatched junction bases numbered 7, after V lost 3 bases and J lost 3 bases. CDR3 length: 14 residues. CDR3 region: CSASEGAGEETQYF. The CDR3 nucleotides are TGCAGTGCTAGTGAGGGGGCAGGAGAAGAGACCCAGTACTTC.